Sequencing of this T cell receptor (beta chain) was carried out in a study of cytomegalovirus exposure and HLA in healthy donors (dated by TCRdb to about 2017). Context from the whole study: An earlier analysis of some 600 of the donors reported about 300 Gb of sequence data and about 120 million unique TCR beta sequences obtained from about 200 million T cells. Rather than using new phenotypic data, the later analysis identified candidate immune exposures from TCR beta sequences and from how often those sequences occurred across donors. Roughly five DR-DQ haplotypes were handled as single units for association and clustering, since linkage in the cohort was strong. A separate validation cohort of 100 to 150 different subjects was used in addition to the approximately 700-subject first cohort. Typing coverage differed by locus: A, B, C, DRB1 and DQB1 were typed in roughly 620-630 donors, DQA1 in about 510, DPA1 in around 600, and DPB1 in 472. The T cell repertoires of 666 subjects were profiled by immunosequencing and related to cytomegalovirus serostatus. Among about 360 genotyped donors of the cohort, an average of approximately 240,000 unique TCR beta nucleotide sequences were sequenced per donor, 15% to 20% of them non-productive. Donor age, sex, ethnicity and CMV serostatus were compiled together with the repertoire data. About 330 gigabases of sequencing data and around 80 million unique TCR sequences made up an early release that covered 500 to 650 HLA-typed donors. Of the approximately 400 genotyped donors, approximately 83% fell in the genetic ancestry cluster associated with self-reported Caucasian donors. The study aimed to test whether signatures of past pathogen exposure could be identified by cataloging public T cell receptors. To predict cytomegalovirus infection status, the study brought together high-throughput TCR immunosequencing, statistical association of individual TCRs with disease status, and machine learning. All discovery cohort repertoires had been generated on a single sequencing platform. To study patterns of TCR occurrence, a later analysis re-analyzed previously published TCR beta repertoires from just over 650 donors and added high-resolution HLA genotyping. To decide whether each TCR beta V gene segment behaved as functional or pseudogenic, an earlier analysis of 587 of the donors relied on high-throughput TCR beta sequencing. A later genetic analysis took genome-wide SNP genotypes for about three fifths of the roughly 670 donors and used that subset as a discovery cohort. Both class I and class II loci were covered by HLA typing, at four-digit resolution.

The cohort consisted of approximately 690 healthy bone marrow donors. At the time of sampling, every cohort member was nominally healthy, though immune exposures that went unrecorded were likely present. The donor tested CMV seropositive and was one of the 289 seropositive cohort members. Each donor provided a peripheral blood sample, and peripheral blood mononuclear cells were used for TCR beta sequencing. The Qiagen DNeasy Blood Extraction Kit was used to extract genomic DNA from the blood cell samples. The paper's findings and limits, for the study overall: In a later analysis, the rate of TCR association differed among HLA loci, with DRB1 alleles having the most associated TCRs and HLA-C alleles having the fewest. Roughly uniform sequencing depth across donors was assumed in presence/absence analyses, although this assumption may not hold. The classifier was reported to diagnose cytomegalovirus status with high specificity and sensitivity in both the original cohort and the validation cohort. Broadly in line with IMGT annotations, most TCR beta V segments showed up in productive rearrangements about 87% or about 30% of the time in an earlier analysis of roughly 590 of the donors. Around 16 rarely observed V segments, including chromosome 9 orphons, were excluded from the earlier analysis of several hundred of the donors because counts were too low. Compared with the 666-donor mean, donors in an Asian-associated ancestry cluster had fewer N-insertions in productive TCRs, according to a later genetic analysis. In vitro tests confirmed that three of the cytomegalovirus-associated TCR beta chains recognize cytomegalovirus antigens. In a later analysis, 16,951 TCR beta sequences were associated with specific HLA alleles at a false discovery rate of 0.05. Strong co-occurrence of HLA alleles, especially DR and DQ, made assigning TCR associations to individual alleles difficult. Because HLA typing was missing for some donors at each locus, association tests included only the typed subset. A cluster of highly shared sequence variants was judged likely to be a technical artifact of the sequencing pipeline. For the cohort, immune exposure information was limited to CMV serostatus. The 87-base-pair reads could not distinguish some IMGT-functional V segments, including TRBV6-2 and TRBV6-3, so those segments were excluded. Compared with equally common non-associated chains, HLA-associated TCR beta chains in a later analysis were more clonally expanded and had lower generation probabilities. Most TCR sequences were observed very rarely across donors, whereas some public TCRs were present in many individuals. A further reported finding was that TCR beta sequences accurately predicted the HLA-A and HLA-B alleles for most subjects in the first cohort. Correlated functional status among segregating V segments might reflect linkage disequilibrium, but an unknown experimental factor could not be ruled out. A later analysis reported that several top co-occurrence clusters appeared linked to parvovirus B19, influenza, CMV and Epstein-Barr virus. In the study, 164 TCR beta chains were listed as associated with cytomegalovirus. This cohort had only TCR beta chains sequenced, and the lack of alpha or paired-chain data limited which features could be detected. The authors suggested that the approach could potentially be extended to other disease states and immunological phenotypes. According to a later analysis, most CMV-associated TCR beta chains appeared to be HLA-restricted, and the HLA associations seemed to be driven largely by CMV exposure. V-gene and J-gene trimming of TCR beta chains was associated with a missense DCLRE1C variant in a later genetic analysis, and the association was replicated in an independent cohort.

As concerns this clone: The antigen it binds to is not known. Base qualities were left out, and no much larger clone turns up one base away.

Library creation used the immunoSEQ multiplex PCR assay. For the multiplex PCR, a mixture combining 60 forward primers for TCR Vbeta segments and 13 reverse primers for TCR Jbeta segments was used. The CDR3 region of rearranged TCR beta genes was amplified from genomic DNA by a multiplex PCR assay. Amplified TCR beta libraries were sequenced as 87-base-pair reads on the Illumina HiSeq System. In the paper's pipeline: A later analysis counted about 80 million unique TCR beta chains across the 700 or so repertoires, and around 9.9 million of these chains were shared by at least two donors. Raw reads were error-corrected and collapsed into unique sequences with a nearest-neighbor algorithm that merged closely related sequences to remove PCR and sequencing errors. Alignment of CDR3 sequences to IMGT reference sequences was used to assign V, D and J gene segments. Each retained sequence needed at least a six-nucleotide match to both a V gene segment and a J gene segment. A rearrangement was called productive if the CDR3 had no stop codons and remained in frame with V and J, and every other rearrangement was called non-productive. CDR3 was defined according to IMGT convention as the region running from the second conserved V-encoded cysteine to the conserved J-encoded phenylalanine. Sequences without an unambiguous match to a single V gene segment were excluded from the earlier analysis of about 600 of the donors. In an earlier analysis of 500 to 750 of the donors, V segments were called functional above 56.7% productive rearrangements and were called segregating when the between-donor standard deviation exceeded 5%. A statistical classification framework was built for diagnosing cytomegalovirus status from the catalog of TCR beta chain sequences. In a later analysis, V and J genes were assigned by comparing TCR nucleotide sequences against IMGT/GENE-DB human TR gene sequences. Using the TCRdist pipeline, a later analysis assigned CDR3 sequences along with most-parsimonious VDJ recombination scenarios. In a later analysis, each TCR beta chain was defined by its CDR3 amino acid sequence together with its V-gene family, and reads without a unique V-gene family were excluded. A later analysis removed 592 highly shared, low-generation-probability nucleotide sequences to deal with suspected cross-contamination and a sequencing artifact. A later analysis calculated a clonal expansion index for each public chain from normalized within-repertoire ranks of inferred template counts. In a later analysis, generation probabilities were computed using a VDJ recombination model fitted to out-of-frame rearrangements, and the results were checked against IGoR. Hypergeometric tests were used in a later analysis to score TCR-TCR, TCR-HLA and TCR-CMV co-occurrence, with a repertoire-size bias correction applied to the TCR pairs. In a later analysis, false discovery rates were estimated by permuting HLA or CMV assignments 20 times. In a later analysis, co-occurring TCRs were grouped with DBSCAN, and TCRdist sequence similarity was added when clustering was performed within HLA-allele-positive subsets. For co-occurrence clustering, repertoires with fewer than 30,000 or more than 120,000 public chains were excluded, along with about five repertoires with anomalous nucleotide sharing. In its TCRdb copy, this immuneACCESS table keeps in-frame sequences only and misses some clones. Where compared with another copy, unresolved V genes explain less than half of these, and the others have no known cause. Clone size and the V and J calls come from that table; the DNA yielded D and trimming. The sample includes more than 85,000 clones, with approximately 80% observed a single time. Jointly, the top ten make up around 3.2% of the sample.

Including cysteine and phenylalanine, the CDR3 has 15 amino acids. Just the 45-base CDR3 DNA is kept, in frame starting at base 1. Trimming takes 1 base off V and 8 bases off J; junction bases not matched to a gene: 6. From a lookup of the germline V gene, CDR1 and CDR2 are MGHRA and YSYEKL. The chain links TRBV4-1 with TRBJ1-5, with TRBD1 matching 9 junction bases. The TCR was taken from a woman aged 55-70 years in good health and CMV-seropositive. The sequencing sample was made of PBMCs. The sequenced DNA is TGCGCCAGCAGCCAAGTGGGGACAGGGTGGGAGCCCCAGCATTTT. This encodes CASSQVGTGWEPQHF.